This T cell receptor (beta chain) is from a study of T cell responses to AZD1222 COVID-19 vaccine. Overall study findings and caveats: Repertoires were collected only later (after the peak T cell response had occurred).

Sequencing was performed with immunoSEQ multiplex PCR; in TCRdb, only in-frame clones are kept and a portion is missing. Of about 130,000 clones in the sample, over 75% were seen once. As concerns this clone: As yet, its antigen is unknown.

CDR1 is SGHNT and CDR2 is YENEEA in the germline V gene. V lost 5 bases and J lost 11, with 12 bases in between. The CDR3 consists of 11 residues. This TCR derives from an adult in good health. J is TRBJ1-1 and V is TRBV11-3, with D uncertain. The material sequenced was peripheral blood, taken on day 0 of AZD1222 vaccination. The CDR3 is CASSQEGGAFF. Written as DNA, the CDR3 is TGTGCCAGCAGCCAGGAAGGCGGGGCTTTCTTT.